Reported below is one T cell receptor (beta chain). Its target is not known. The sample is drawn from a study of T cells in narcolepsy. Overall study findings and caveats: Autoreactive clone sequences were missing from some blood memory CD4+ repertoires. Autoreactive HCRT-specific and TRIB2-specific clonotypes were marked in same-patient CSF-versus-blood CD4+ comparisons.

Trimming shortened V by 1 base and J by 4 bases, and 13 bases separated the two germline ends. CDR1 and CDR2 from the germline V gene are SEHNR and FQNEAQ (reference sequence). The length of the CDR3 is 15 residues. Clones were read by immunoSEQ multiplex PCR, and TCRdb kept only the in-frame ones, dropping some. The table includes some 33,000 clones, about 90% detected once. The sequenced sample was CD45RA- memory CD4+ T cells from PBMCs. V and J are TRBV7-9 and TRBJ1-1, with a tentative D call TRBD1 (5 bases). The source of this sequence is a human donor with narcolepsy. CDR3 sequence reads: CASSLVGGKFTEAFF. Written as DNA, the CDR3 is TGTGCCAGCAGCTTAGTCGGGGGGAAGTTCACTGAAGCTTTCTTT.